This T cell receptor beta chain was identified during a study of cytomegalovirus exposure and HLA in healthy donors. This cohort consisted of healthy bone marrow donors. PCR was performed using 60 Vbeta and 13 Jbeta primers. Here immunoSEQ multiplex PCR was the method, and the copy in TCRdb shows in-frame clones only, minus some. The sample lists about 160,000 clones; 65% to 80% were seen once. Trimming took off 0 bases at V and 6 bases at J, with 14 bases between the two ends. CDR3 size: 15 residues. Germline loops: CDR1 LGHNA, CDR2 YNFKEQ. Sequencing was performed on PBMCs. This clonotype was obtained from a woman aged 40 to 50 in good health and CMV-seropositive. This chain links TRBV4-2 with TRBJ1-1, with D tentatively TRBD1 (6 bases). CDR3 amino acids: CASSQDGGGVAEAFF. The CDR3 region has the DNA TGTGCCAGCAGCCAAGATGGGGGGGGCGTCGCTGAAGCTTTCTTT.